This passage covers 32 T cell receptor beta chains from one sample sequenced in a study of blood T cell repertoires in COVID-19. The protocol was immunoSEQ multiplex PCR, while the TCRdb copy is restricted to in-frame clones and leaves out a portion. This sample yields about 100,000 clones, of which more than 70% are seen a single time; about 13% belongs to the top ten. The sample consisted of peripheral blood. The receptors were sampled from a human donor in a cohort sampled during active COVID-19.

This clone was picked up a small number of times. The chain combines TRBV6-5 with TRBJ1-2; D might be TRBD1 (6 bases). Looked up from germline, CDR1 is MNHEY and CDR2 is SVGAGI. CDR3 size: 13 residues. V gave up 2 bases and J gave up 2 bases, with 6 bases separating them. This CDR3 reads CASSYGQNYGYTF. The CDR3 region has the DNA TGTGCCAGCAGTTACGGACAGAACTATGGCTACACCTTC.

This clone was detected only once. The V call is TRBV6-2 or TRBV6-3, the J call TRBJ2-5; no definite D call. V was shortened by 2 bases and J by 3 bases, with 4 bases between the two germline ends. Germline V CDR1 and CDR2: MNHEY, SVGEGT. CDR3 length: 12 residues. CDR3 nucleotide sequence: TGTGCCAGCAGTTACGGAGAAGAGACCCAGTACTTC. Its protein is CASSYGEETQYF.

V gene TRBV4-1 combines with J gene TRBJ2-5, with unresolved D. Trimming pared 0 bases from V and 1 base from J, leaving 9 bases between. The CDR3 runs to 15 residues. Germline lookup yields CDR1 MGHRA and CDR2 YSYEKL. Here the CDR3 DNA reads TGCGCCAGCAGCCAAGATCCCACGGGCCAAGAGACCCAGTACTTC. Translated, it gives CASSQDPTGQETQYF.

The V gene is TRBV10-2, the J gene TRBJ1-4; tentatively, D is TRBD1 (6 bases). Looked up from germline, CDR1 is WSHSY and CDR2 is SAAADI. The CDR3 has 15 amino acids. The V end lost 3 bases, the J end lost 4 bases, and 12 bases lay between the germline ends. CDR3 DNA sequence: TGCGCCAGCAGTGATCCGGACAGCATTAATGAAAAACTGTTTTTT. Translated: CASSDPDSINEKLFF.

This clone was seen just once. The rearrangement links TRBV19 to TRBJ1-3, with D perhaps TRBD1 (5 bases). The CDR3 covers 14 residues. Germline values: CDR1 LNHDA, CDR2 SQIVND (reference sequence). V lost 6 bases and J 0 bases, leaving 9 bases between the germline ends. This chain's CDR3 is CASRGLSSGNTIYF. The CDR3 nucleotides read TGTGCCAGTAGGGGACTGAGCTCTGGAAACACCATATATTTT.

The genes are TRBV5-1 and TRBJ1-6, with a weak D call TRBD1 (5 bases). The ends were cut back, 0 bases at V and 7 bases at J, with 11 bases in the middle. This CDR3 has 15 residues. The V gene's germline CDR1 is SGHRS and CDR2 YFSETQ. Written as DNA, the CDR3 is TGCGCCAGCAGCTTGGATGGACACGTAAATTCACCCCTCCACTTT. Amino acids: CASSLDGHVNSPLHF.

This clone was recorded once. The CDR3: CASTKIDSNTEAFF. The CDR3 DNA follows: TGTGCCAGTACCAAGATTGATAGCAACACTGAAGCTTTCTTT. This chain links TRBV19 with TRBJ1-1; no clear D gene. CDR1 is LNHDA, CDR2 SQIVND, per germline (reference sequence). The CDR3 has 14 residues. V shed 7 bases and J shed 2 bases, with 14 bases lying between them.

The chain links TRBV2 to TRBJ2-5; TRBD2 agrees at 15 bases. Germline V gene lookup returns CDR1 SNHLY and CDR2 FYNNEI. The CDR3 has 15 residues. V trimming: 8 bases; J trimming: 5 bases; junction bases outside the gene matches: 6. The CDR3 nucleotides are TGTGCCAGCTATCCCGGGACTAGCGGGGGGGAGACCCAGTACTTC. Translated: CASYPGTSGGETQYF.

The V and J genes are TRBV7-2 and TRBJ2-3, with D possibly TRBD1 on 6 matching bases. The CDR3 sequence is 15 residues long. V lost 5 bases, J lost 1 base, and 13 bases lay in between. Germline assignment: CDR1 SGHTA and CDR2 FQGNSA. CDR3 sequence reads: CASSIGQSRTDTQYF. CDR3 sequence (DNA): TGTGCCAGCAGCATCGGACAGTCCCGCACAGATACGCAGTATTTT.

The chain recombines TRBV5-3 with TRBJ2-1; 10 positions agree with TRBD2. TRBV5-3 is treated as an ORF (open reading frame) with a function not yet certain. The V segment lost 4 bases and the J segment 4 bases; nucleotides outside the gene matches: 11. CDR3 size: 17 residues. CDR3 DNA: TGTGCCAGAAGCCCACAACCGGGACTAGCGACTTACAATGAGCAGTTCTTC. Its protein is CARSPQPGLATYNEQFF.

The chain combines TRBV19 with TRBJ1-2; 7 positions agree with TRBD1. This CDR3 region has 15 residues. V was pared by 8 bases and J by 8 bases, with 17 bases of the junction left unmatched. CDR1 is LNHDA, CDR2 SQIVND, per germline (reference sequence). Here the CDR3 reads CASAPGGLVPLGYTF. The CDR3 region has the DNA TGTGCCAGTGCCCCAGGGGGTCTAGTCCCCCTCGGCTACACCTTC.

V gene TRBV29-1 combines with J gene TRBJ2-5, with D possibly TRBD1 on 5 matching bases. CDR3 length equals 10 residues. The V gene's germline CDR1 is SQVTM and CDR2 ANQGSEA. V lost 5 bases to trimming and J lost 5 bases, with 6 bases between them. The CDR3 spells CSVKGETQYF. CDR3 nucleotide sequence: TGCAGCGTTAAGGGGGAGACCCAGTACTTC. Full variable domain (rest looked up from reference TRBV29-1 and TRBJ2-5): SAVISQKPSRDICQRGTSLTIQCQVDSQVTMMFWYRQQPGQSLTLIATANQGSEATYESGFVIDKFPISRPNLTFSTLTVSNMSPEDSSIYLCSVKGETQYFGPGTRLLVL.

This rearrangement joins TRBV15 to TRBJ2-7; 9 bases line up with TRBD1. The CDR3 is made up of 16 amino acids. Germline V gene sequence: CDR1 LNHNV, CDR2 YYDKDF (reference sequence). The V segment lost 3 bases and the J segment 5 bases; nucleotides outside the gene matches: 11. CDR3 bases: TGTGCCACCAGCAGGCGACCCGGGACAGGGTCCCACGAGCAGTACTTC. Protein sequence: CATSRRPGTGSHEQYF.

This rearrangement joins TRBV5-4 to TRBJ2-7, with 8 bases lining up with TRBD2. The trim removed 9 bases at V and 1 base at J, leaving 9 bases unmatched. This CDR3 spans 14 amino acids. In germline, CDR1 is SGHNT, CDR2 YYREEE (reference sequence). The DNA of the CDR3 is TGTGCCACCAAGTGGAGCGGGAGTTCCTACGAGCAGTACTTC. Encoded protein: CATKWSGSSYEQYF.

The chain uses TRBV28 and TRBJ2-7, with D maybe TRBD2 (5 bases). The germline V and J ends were trimmed by 3 bases and 3 bases, with 12 bases remaining between them. The CDR3 loop spans 14 amino acids. CDR1 is MDHEN, CDR2 SYDVKM, per germline. CDR3 sequence reads: CASSFPGVRYEQYF. In nucleotides, the CDR3 is TGTGCCAGCAGTTTTCCCGGGGTTCGCTACGAGCAGTACTTC.

The gene calls are TRBV7-9 and TRBJ1-1; D ambiguous. Trimming removed 5 bases from V and 3 bases from J, with 10 bases in between. Germline assignment: CDR1 SEHNR and CDR2 FQNEAQ (reference sequence). CDR3 length: 13 amino acids. The CDR3, as DNA: TGTGCCAGCAGCCTCACGGGTGACACTGAAGCTTTCTTT. It is translated as CASSLTGDTEAFF.

This rearrangement joins TRBV29-1 to TRBJ1-1, with D perhaps matching TRBD1 (6 bases). This CDR3 has 12 amino acids. CDR1 and CDR2 from the germline V gene are SQVTM and ANQGSEA. Trimming cost V 1 base and J 8 bases, with 11 bases left between them. The CDR3 sequence: CSVEVQGMEAFF. The CDR3 DNA follows: TGCAGCGTTGAAGTACAGGGAATGGAAGCTTTCTTT.

The CDR3 loop is CASSRQGGSYEQYF. In DNA, the CDR3 is TGTGCCAGCAGTCGACAGGGAGGATCCTACGAGCAGTACTTC. The chain recombines TRBV6-2 or TRBV6-3 with TRBJ2-7, with a possible D match to TRBD1 (7 bases). The length of the CDR3 is 14 residues. With 5 bases removed from V and 1 base from J, the gap between germline ends came to 12 bases. CDR1 is MNHEY, CDR2 SVGEGT, per germline.

The chain has TRBV11-2 and TRBJ2-2, with TRBD1 matching over 8 bases. Germline CDR1 and CDR2: SGHAT and FQNNGV. The CDR3 runs 14 residues. J was trimmed by 6 bases and V by 4 bases; bases with no gene match: 4. CDR3 sequence (DNA): TGTGCCAGCAGCTCAGACAGGGGATCCGGGGAGCTGTTTTTT. This translates into CASSSDRGSGELFF.

The gene calls are TRBV19 and TRBJ1-3, with 8 nucleotides matching TRBD1. V shed 5 bases, J shed 0 bases, and the junction held 9 bases outside the gene matches. The CDR3 extends over 17 amino acids. The germline gives CDR1 LNHDA, CDR2 SQIVND (reference sequence). CDR3 nucleotide sequence: TGTGCCAGTAGTCGAGGGACAGGAACGATCTCTGGAAACACCATATATTTT. It is translated as CASSRGTGTISGNTIYF.

This clone was counted once. The chain is built from TRBV12-3 or TRBV12-4 and TRBJ1-2; the D gene is possibly TRBD1 (5 bases). The V gene lost 5 bases and the J gene lost 2 bases, with 6 bases spanning the gap. The CDR3 runs to 12 residues. The CDR3 DNA sequence: TGTGCCAGCAGTGGGGCCAACTATGGCTACACCTTC. This encodes CASSGANYGYTF.

This clone was picked up a small number of times. The V call is TRBV11-2, the J call TRBJ2-7; 10 bases are a match to TRBD2. This CDR3 contains 15 residues. Trimming cost V 6 bases and J 1 base; bases outside gene matches: 6. Germline loops: CDR1 SGHAT, CDR2 FQNNGV. CDR3 DNA sequence: TGTGCCAGCAGACCGAGCGGGGGGGCTTCCTACGAGCAGTACTTC. This encodes CASRPSGGASYEQYF.

The chain couples TRBV12-3 or TRBV12-4 to TRBJ1-1, with TRBD1 as a possible D gene (6 bases). This CDR3 has 13 residues. V gave up 6 bases and J gave up 1 base, with 9 bases separating them. CDR3 sequence: CASSWTANTEAFF. The CDR3 DNA sequence: TGTGCCAGCAGCTGGACAGCGAACACTGAAGCTTTCTTT.

This sequence joins TRBV2 and TRBJ1-1; D unresolved. The CDR3 length is 11 residues. Trimming shortened V by 6 bases and J by 4 bases, and 6 bases separated the two germline ends. Germline V CDR1 and CDR2: SNHLY, FYNNEI. DNA of the CDR3: TGTGCCAGCAGGCGAGGCACTGAAGCTTTCTTT. This encodes CASRRGTEAFF. The full variable domain, its missing parts supplied by reference TRBV2 and TRBJ1-1, is EPEVTQTPSHQVTQMGQEVILRCVPISNHLYFYWYRQILGQKVEFLVSFYNNEISEKSEIFDDQFSVERPDGSNFTLKIRSTKLEDSAMYFCASRRGTEAFFGQGTRLTVV.

The rearrangement joins TRBV7-9 to TRBJ1-1; D is undetermined. Per the germline V gene, CDR1 is SEHNR and CDR2 is FQNEAQ (reference sequence). CDR3 length equals 15 residues. Trimming left V 0 bases short and J 1 base short, with 9 bases between. The CDR3 loop is CASSLALGGNTEAFF. DNA of the CDR3: TGTGCCAGCAGCTTAGCGTTGGGAGGGAACACTGAAGCTTTCTTT.

V gene TRBV11-3 combines with J gene TRBJ2-7, with 11 nucleotides matching TRBD1. CDR3 length: 14 residues. The germline CDR1 and CDR2 sequences are SGHNT and YENEEA. After removal of 3 bases from V and 3 bases from J, the junction contained 1 base not matched to a gene. CDR3 DNA: TGTGCCAGCAGCTTGGGGACAGGGGGCTACGAGCAGTACTTC. Translation: CASSLGTGGYEQYF. The whole variable domain, remainder taken from reference TRBV11-3 and TRBJ2-7, is EAGVVQSPRYKIIEKKQPVAFWCNPISGHNTLYWYLQNLGQGPELLIRYENEEAVDDSQLPKDRFSAERLKGVDSTLKIQPAELGDSAVYLCASSLGTGGYEQYFGPGTRLTVT.

The DNA of the CDR3 is TGTGCCAGCCTAGGGGGCGCTGGACCTGAAGCTTTCTTT. Translated: CASLGGAGPEAFF. The rearrangement links TRBV6-6 to TRBJ1-1, with 7 positions matching TRBD1. The CDR3 totals 13 residues. Germline CDR1 is MNHNY and CDR2 is SVGAGI (reference sequence). With 8 bases clipped from V and 6 bases from J, the junction kept 9 bases outside the gene matches.

The CDR3 loop reads CASSPTGTATNEKLFF. As DNA, the CDR3 is TGCGCCAGCAGCCCCACCGGGACAGCAACTAATGAAAAACTGTTTTTT. This sequence joins TRBV5-1 and TRBJ1-4, with 7 bases that match TRBD1. This CDR3 has 16 amino acids. CDR1 is SGHRS, CDR2 YFSETQ, per germline. V lost 4 bases, J lost 0 bases, and 6 bases stayed unmatched.

The chain has TRBV6-2 or TRBV6-3 and TRBJ1-5, with D possibly TRBD1 on 5 matching bases. Trimming removed 4 bases at V and 2 bases at J, with 9 bases between. Germline V CDR1 and CDR2: MNHEY, SVGEGT. The CDR3 loop spans 14 amino acids. This CDR3 reads CASSSDTRNQPQHF. The CDR3 coding sequence is TGTGCCAGCAGTTCGGACACCCGCAATCAGCCCCAGCATTTT.

The V gene is TRBV3-1 (or the pseudogene TRBV3-2), the J gene TRBJ2-7; D remains unclear. V gave up 0 bases and J gave up 0 bases, with 12 bases separating them. Germline CDR1 is LGHDT and CDR2 is YNNKEL (reference sequence). The CDR3 spans 16 residues. This CDR3 is CASSQDLQRNSYEQYF. CDR3 nucleotide sequence: TGTGCCAGCAGCCAAGATTTGCAGCGAAACTCCTACGAGCAGTACTTC.

This sequence joins TRBV5-6 and TRBJ1-1, with a weak D call TRBD1 (5 bases). V lost 0 bases and J lost 0, with 12 bases in between. Germline assignment: CDR1 SGHDT and CDR2 YYEEEE. The length of the CDR3 is 16 residues. The CDR3 sequence is CASSLGAGRMNTEAFF. In nucleotides, the CDR3 is TGTGCCAGCAGCTTGGGGGCAGGGAGGATGAACACTGAAGCTTTCTTT.

V usage is TRBV13 and J usage is TRBJ2-4, with D possibly being TRBD2 (5 bases). Germline-derived CDR1 and CDR2 are PRHDT and FYEKMQ (reference sequence). The germline V and J ends were trimmed by 2 bases and 2 bases, with 13 bases remaining between them. This CDR3 is 16 amino acids long. CDR3 coding DNA: TGTGCCAGCAGCTTAATGAGGGAGTGGTCCAAAAACATTCAGTACTTC. It yields the protein CASSLMREWSKNIQYF.